What follows are 27 T cell receptor beta chains derived from one specimen sequenced in a study of cytomegalovirus exposure and HLA in healthy donors. 60 Vbeta and 13 Jbeta primers were used in PCR. The repertoire was sequenced with immunoSEQ multiplex PCR; TCRdb's copy has only in-frame clones and lacks some. The sample lists 95,000 to 100,000 clones, approximately 85% occurring once. Sequenced input: PBMCs. These TCRs come from a man aged 25 to 40 in good health and CMV-seronegative.

The rearrangement joins TRBV11-2 to TRBJ1-1, with 7 positions matching TRBD1. This CDR3 contains 13 residues. The V gene's germline CDR1 is SGHAT and CDR2 FQNNGV. The trim removed 9 bases at V and 6 bases at J, leaving 10 bases unmatched. The CDR3 here is CASSDGQVAEAFF. The CDR3, as DNA: TGTGCCAGTTCCGATGGACAGGTCGCTGAAGCTTTCTTT. Based on the CDR3 plus reference TRBV11-2 and TRBJ1-1, the full variable domain is EAGVAQSPRYKIIEKRQSVAFWCNPISGHATLYWYQQILGQGPKLLIQFQNNGVVDDSQLPKDRFSAERLKGVDSTLKIQPAKLEDSAVYLCASSDGQVAEAFFGQGTRLTVV.

The chain joins TRBV6-6 to TRBJ2-5; 7 bases map to TRBD1. CDR3 length: 14 amino acids. With V trimmed by 0 bases and J by 5 bases, 3 bases remained unmatched. Germline V CDR1 and CDR2: MNHNY, SVGAGI (reference sequence). CDR3 coding DNA: TGTGCCAGCAGTTACTCGACAGGGTCGGAGACCCAGTACTTC. This gives the protein CASSYSTGSETQYF.

The chain carries TRBV7-2 and TRBJ2-2, with D possibly being TRBD2 (5 bases). Trimming took off 0 bases at V and 8 bases at J, with 16 bases between the two ends. CDR1 and CDR2 from the germline V gene are SGHTA and FQGNSA. The CDR3 runs 16 residues. The CDR3 nucleotides read TGTGCCAGCAGCTTAGCTGCCGGCCCGCGGGCGGGGGAGCTGTTTTTT. It codes for CASSLAAGPRAGELFF.

The DNA of the CDR3 is TGTGCCAGCAGCCTACCGACAGGGGGTTTTACTACCAATGAGCAGTTCTTC. Protein sequence: CASSLPTGGFTTNEQFF. The rearrangement links TRBV5-6 to TRBJ2-1, with TRBD1 matching over 9 bases. Germline CDR1 is SGHDT and CDR2 is YYEEEE. The CDR3 covers 17 residues. The V segment lost 4 bases and the J segment 6 bases; nucleotides outside the gene matches: 14.

The chain has TRBV6-6 and TRBJ1-1, with a weak D call TRBD1 (5 bases). The CDR3 consists of 11 residues. The V end was cut by 5 bases, the J end by 8 bases, with 9 bases between. Per germline, CDR1 MNHNY and CDR2 SVGAGI (reference sequence). CDR3 protein: CASSPDREAFF. The CDR3 nucleotides are TGTGCCAGCAGTCCCGACAGAGAAGCTTTCTTT.

The chain links TRBV19 to TRBJ1-1, with 11 bases matching TRBD1. This CDR3 has 16 amino acids. Trimming cost V 3 bases and J 1 base; bases outside gene matches: 4. CDR1 is LNHDA, CDR2 SQIVND, per germline (reference sequence). The CDR3 is CASSIRDRGTNTEAFF. The CDR3 region has the DNA TGTGCCAGTAGTATCCGGGACAGGGGGACGAACACTGAAGCTTTCTTT.

This chain joins TRBV4-1 and TRBJ2-7; D possibly corresponds to TRBD2 (7 bases). The V and J ends lost 3 bases and 3 bases respectively, with 18 bases between them. Germline V lookup: CDR1 MGHRA, CDR2 YSYEKL. This CDR3 comprises 16 residues. The CDR3 sequence: CASSHQGGLAVYEQYF. Here the CDR3 DNA reads TGCGCCAGCAGCCACCAAGGGGGGCTAGCGGTCTACGAGCAGTACTTC.

J is TRBJ1-3 and V is TRBV7-9; unclear D gene. Germline V lookup: CDR1 SEHNR, CDR2 FQNEAQ (reference sequence). Trimming took 5 bases from V and 4 from J, leaving 12 bases between them. The CDR3 consists of 14 residues. As DNA, the CDR3 is TGTGCCAGCAGCCAACAAGCGGGGGGAAACACCATATATTTT. Residues: CASSQQAGGNTIYF.

Comments on this clone: One end of the junction varies from germline; a read error may be responsible. The rearrangement joins TRBV7-9 to TRBJ2-3; possible D gene TRBD2, 5 bases. The CDR3 length is 15 residues. In germline, CDR1 is SEHNR, CDR2 FQNEAQ (reference sequence). As DNA, the CDR3 is TGTGCCAGCAGCCCCCGGACTGCTCTCACAAATACGCAGTATTTT. Its protein product is CASSPRTALTNTQYF.

The chain carries TRBV5-4 and TRBJ2-3, with 7 bases fitting TRBD2. Germline trimming cut 2 bases from V and 6 bases from J; bases unmatched to any gene: 6. Per germline, CDR1 SGHNT and CDR2 YYREEE (reference sequence). The CDR3 length is 14 residues. CDR3 region: CASSFPAGEDTQYF. In nucleotides, the CDR3 is TGTGCCAGCAGCTTTCCCGCGGGAGAGGATACGCAGTATTTT.

V and J are TRBV4-1 and TRBJ1-1; D is undetermined. Germline CDR1 reads MGHRA; CDR2 reads YSYEKL. Trimming removed 4 bases at V and 5 bases at J, with 8 bases between. The CDR3 has 12 residues. CDR3 residues: CASSPRGTEAFF. In nucleotides, the CDR3 is TGCGCCAGCAGCCCCCGAGGAACTGAAGCTTTCTTT.

The chain uses TRBV7-9 and TRBJ2-7; tentative D call: TRBD1 (6 bases). There are 12 residues in the CDR3. With 4 bases removed from V and 6 bases from J, the gap between germline ends came to 10 bases. Per the germline V gene, CDR1 is SEHNR and CDR2 is FQNEAQ (reference sequence). CDR3 DNA: TGTGCCAGCAGCTACACAGGGACCGAGCAGTACTTC. Protein sequence: CASSYTGTEQYF.

This clone occurred once. This sequence joins TRBV18 and TRBJ2-7; 8 bases agree with TRBD1. The V gene end was trimmed by 6 bases and the J gene end by 2 bases; junction bases not matched to a gene: 6. The CDR3 is 14 amino acids. Per germline, CDR1 KGHSH and CDR2 LQKENI. The CDR3 region has the DNA TGTGCCAGCTCCCTAACAGGGGGACCCTACGAGCAGTACTTC. This codes for CASSLTGGPYEQYF.

Worth noting for this clone: Other DNA sequences from this sample encode an identical CDR3 as well. The chain has TRBV2 and TRBJ1-1; the D gene is possibly TRBD1 (6 bases). The V gene's germline CDR1 is SNHLY and CDR2 FYNNEI. The V end lost 4 bases, the J end lost 4 bases, and 13 bases lay between the germline ends. The CDR3 extends over 14 amino acids. The CDR3 coding sequence is TGTGCCAGCAGTGTGGACAGAAAGGGCACTGAAGCTTTCTTT. Protein product: CASSVDRKGTEAFF.

The V call is TRBV18, the J call TRBJ2-1, with D unresolved. CDR1 and CDR2 (germline): KGHSH, LQKENI. The CDR3 covers 16 residues. V lost 1 base and J lost 8, with 18 bases in between. In DNA form, the CDR3 reads TGTGCCAGCTCACCACGTTTGGGCAGTCAAGAACATGAGCAGTTCTTC. As protein: CASSPRLGSQEHEQFF.

The chain is built from TRBV7-9 and TRBJ2-2; a weak D match, TRBD2 (5 bases). Trimming removed 2 bases at V and 0 bases at J, with 7 bases between. This CDR3 comprises 15 residues. From germline, CDR1 is SEHNR and CDR2 FQNEAQ (reference sequence). The CDR3 sequence is CASSLLAANTGELFF. The DNA for the CDR3 is TGTGCCAGCAGCTTACTAGCAGCGAACACCGGGGAGCTGTTTTTT.

This clone was recorded once. The chain carries TRBV30 and TRBJ2-7, with D perhaps matching TRBD1 (6 bases). V lost 0 bases to trimming and J lost 5 bases, with 14 bases between them. The CDR3 extends over 14 amino acids. Germline V gives CDR1 GTSNPN, CDR2 SVGIG (reference sequence). CDR3 region: CAWSVRTGRHEQYF. In DNA form, the CDR3 reads TGTGCCTGGAGTGTACGAACAGGGAGACACGAGCAGTACTTC.

V is TRBV18 and J is TRBJ1-5, with D perhaps TRBD1 (5 bases). The V end lost 3 bases, the J end lost 0 bases, and 12 bases lay between the germline ends. The CDR3 has 16 residues. Germline V CDR1 and CDR2: KGHSH, LQKENI. Here the CDR3 DNA reads TGTGCCAGCTCACCGGTGGGGGGGAATAGCAATCAGCCCCAGCATTTT. This encodes CASSPVGGNSNQPQHF.

This clone was seen a single time. The gene calls are TRBV15 and TRBJ1-2; a weak D match, TRBD1 (5 bases). The germline gives CDR1 LNHNV, CDR2 YYDKDF (reference sequence). CDR3 size: 12 residues. Deletions cut 8 bases from V and 4 bases from J, with 11 bases between. The CDR3 coding sequence is TGTGCCACCGGGGACTACTCCTATGGCTACACCTTC. This codes for CATGDYSYGYTF.

The chain employs TRBV5-4 and TRBJ2-2; D possibly corresponds to TRBD1 (6 bases). The CDR3 covers 18 residues. Germline CDR1 SGHNT, CDR2 YYREEE (reference sequence). Trimming left V 0 bases short and J 4 bases short, with 19 bases between. The CDR3 here is CASSLGSTGSRGTGELFF. In DNA, the CDR3 is TGTGCCAGCAGCTTGGGGAGCACAGGGTCGAGGGGCACCGGGGAGCTGTTTTTT.

The chain joins TRBV14 to TRBJ1-2, with 12 bases identical to TRBD1. Germline V lookup: CDR1 SGHDN, CDR2 FVKESK. After removal of 6 bases from V and 6 bases from J, the junction contained 5 bases not matched to a gene. CDR3 length: 14 amino acids. This CDR3 is CASSSRDRGHGYTF. DNA of the CDR3: TGTGCCAGCAGTTCCCGGGACAGGGGGCATGGCTACACCTTC.

The CDR3 DNA is TGTGCCAGCAGTGAGGGACTAGCGGGAGGGCGTATCACCGGGGAGCTGTTTTTT. Its translation is CASSEGLAGGRITGELFF. The V call is TRBV6-1, the J call TRBJ2-2; 16 bases align to TRBD2. J lost 4 bases, V lost 3 bases, and 5 bases had no gene match. Germline V gene sequence: CDR1 MNHNS, CDR2 SASEGT. The CDR3 extends over 18 amino acids.

The chain carries TRBV28 and TRBJ2-3; perhaps TRBD1 as D (5 bases). CDR1 and CDR2 from the germline V gene are MDHEN and SYDVKM. The V end lost 7 bases, the J end lost 0 bases, and 8 bases lay between the germline ends. This CDR3 is built from 13 residues. The CDR3, as DNA: TGTGCCAGCATCAGGGAAAGCACAGATACGCAGTATTTT. Translating it yields CASIRESTDTQYF.

This clone was seen only once. V is TRBV27 and J is TRBJ2-7, with 10 bases aligning to TRBD1. Per germline, CDR1 MNHEY and CDR2 SMNVEV (reference sequence). CDR3 length equals 14 residues. V lost 1 base and J lost 5; bases outside the gene matches: 2. The CDR3 nucleotides read TGTGCCAGCAGTTTATACGGGACAGGGGACGAGCAGTACTTC. Its translation: CASSLYGTGDEQYF.

A few counts support this clone. This sequence joins TRBV10-3 and TRBJ2-2, with D perhaps TRBD1 (5 bases). V was clipped by 3 bases and J by 1 base, with 12 bases between them. Germline assignment: CDR1 ENHRY and CDR2 SYGVKD. CDR3 size: 16 residues. The CDR3 loop reads CAISDQRGLNTGELFF. The CDR3, as DNA: TGTGCCATCAGTGACCAAAGGGGCTTGAACACCGGGGAGCTGTTTTTT.

The V call is TRBV11-2, the J call TRBJ2-7; 7 bases map to TRBD1. V was pared by 4 bases and J by 5 bases, with 8 bases of the junction left unmatched. The germline V gene has CDR1 SGHAT and CDR2 FQNNGV. CDR3 length: 14 amino acids. The CDR3, as DNA: TGTGCCAGCAGCTCCCGGGACAGCGTCCACGAGCAGTACTTC. It translates to CASSSRDSVHEQYF.

V usage is TRBV7-9 and J usage is TRBJ2-7, with 8 nucleotides matching TRBD2. CDR1 and CDR2 (germline): SEHNR, FQNEAQ (reference sequence). V was pared by 5 bases and J by 0 bases, with 9 bases of the junction left unmatched. This CDR3 contains 16 residues. CDR3 loop: CASSKRAGDRSYEQYF. The CDR3 DNA reads as TGTGCCAGCAGCAAAAGAGCGGGAGACCGCTCCTACGAGCAGTACTTC.